This T cell receptor (beta chain) was sequenced for a study of T cell responses to AZD1222 COVID-19 vaccine. Study-wide points: Repertoire sampling occurred only after the peak T cell response.

Note on this clone: The antigen is undetermined.

Measured with immunoSEQ multiplex PCR; TCRdb has only the in-frame clones, and not every one. This repertoire shows about 160,000 clones, around 93% found once; its top ten account for approximately 4.8%. This receptor was identified in an adult in good health. The sample was peripheral blood, taken on day 0 of AZD1222 vaccination.

CDR3 DNA sequence: TGTGCCAGCAACAACCCCCGGGACAGGGGTAACTATGGCTACACCTTC. This codes for CASNNPRDRGNYGYTF. This chain connects TRBV19 to TRBJ1-2; 10 nucleotides match TRBD1. The CDR3 loop spans 16 amino acids. Germline CDR1 LNHDA, CDR2 SQIVND (reference sequence). V was pared by 9 bases and J by 1 base, with 11 bases of the junction left unmatched.